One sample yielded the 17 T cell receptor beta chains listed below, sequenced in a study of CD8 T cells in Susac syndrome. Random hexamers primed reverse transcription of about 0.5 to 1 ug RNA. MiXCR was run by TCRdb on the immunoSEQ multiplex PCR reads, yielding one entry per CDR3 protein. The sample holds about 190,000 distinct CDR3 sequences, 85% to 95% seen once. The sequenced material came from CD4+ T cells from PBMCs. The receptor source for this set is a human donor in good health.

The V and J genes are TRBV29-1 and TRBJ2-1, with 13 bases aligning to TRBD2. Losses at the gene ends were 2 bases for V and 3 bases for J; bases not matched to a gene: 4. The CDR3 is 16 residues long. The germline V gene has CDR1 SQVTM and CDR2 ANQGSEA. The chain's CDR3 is CSVEPGLAGIYNEQFF. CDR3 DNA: TGCAGCGTTGAACCGGGACTAGCGGGGATCTACAATGAGCAGTTCTTC.

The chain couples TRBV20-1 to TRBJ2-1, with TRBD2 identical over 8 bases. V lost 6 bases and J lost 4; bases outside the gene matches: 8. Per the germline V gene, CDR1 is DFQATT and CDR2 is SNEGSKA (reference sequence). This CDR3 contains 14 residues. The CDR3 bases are TGCAGTGCCCCCCGGGGGGGGACTTACAATGAGCAGTTCTTC. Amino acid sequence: CSAPRGGTYNEQFF.

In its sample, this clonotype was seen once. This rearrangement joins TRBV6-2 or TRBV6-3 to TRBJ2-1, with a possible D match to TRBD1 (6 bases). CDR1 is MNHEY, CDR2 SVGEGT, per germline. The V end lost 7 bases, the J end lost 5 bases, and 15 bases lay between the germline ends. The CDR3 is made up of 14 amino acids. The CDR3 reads CASTPVTGHNEQFF. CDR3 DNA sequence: TGTGCCAGCACCCCAGTGACAGGCCACAATGAGCAGTTCTTC.

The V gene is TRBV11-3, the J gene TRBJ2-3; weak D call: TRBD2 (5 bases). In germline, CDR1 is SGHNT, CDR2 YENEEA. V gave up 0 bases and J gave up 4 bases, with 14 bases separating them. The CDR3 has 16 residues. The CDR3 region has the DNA TGTGCCAGCAGCTTAGACGGCGGGCTGGGCGCAGATACGCAGTATTTT. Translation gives CASSLDGGLGADTQYF.

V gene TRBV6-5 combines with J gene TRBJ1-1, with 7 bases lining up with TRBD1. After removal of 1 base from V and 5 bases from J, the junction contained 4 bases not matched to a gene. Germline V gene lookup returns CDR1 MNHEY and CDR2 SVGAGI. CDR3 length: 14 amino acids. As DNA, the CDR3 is TGTGCCAGCAGTTACTATACAGGGGTAACTGAAGCTTTCTTT. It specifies CASSYYTGVTEAFF.

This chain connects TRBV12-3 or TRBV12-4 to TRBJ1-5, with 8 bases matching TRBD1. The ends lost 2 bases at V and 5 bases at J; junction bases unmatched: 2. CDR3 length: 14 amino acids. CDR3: CASSLTGGHQPQHF. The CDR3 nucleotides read TGTGCCAGCAGTTTAACAGGGGGTCATCAGCCCCAGCATTTT.

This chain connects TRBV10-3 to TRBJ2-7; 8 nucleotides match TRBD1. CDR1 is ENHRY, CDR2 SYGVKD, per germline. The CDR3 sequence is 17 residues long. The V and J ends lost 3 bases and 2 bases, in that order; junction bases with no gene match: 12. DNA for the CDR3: TGTGCCATCAGTGAAGGGGGCGGGACAGGCCTAACCTACGAGCAGTACTTC. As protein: CAISEGGGTGLTYEQYF.

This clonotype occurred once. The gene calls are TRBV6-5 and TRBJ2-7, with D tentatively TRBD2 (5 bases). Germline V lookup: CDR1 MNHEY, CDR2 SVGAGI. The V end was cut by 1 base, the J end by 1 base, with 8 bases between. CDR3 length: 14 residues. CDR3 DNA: TGTGCCAGCAGTTACTTTCGGGAATCCTACGAGCAGTACTTC. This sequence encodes CASSYFRESYEQYF.

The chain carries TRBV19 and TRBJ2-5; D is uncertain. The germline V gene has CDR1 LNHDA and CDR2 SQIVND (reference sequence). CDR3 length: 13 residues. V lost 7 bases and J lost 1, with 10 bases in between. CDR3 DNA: TGTGCCAGTACCCTCGTCGGCCAAGAGACCCAGTACTTC. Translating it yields CASTLVGQETQYF.

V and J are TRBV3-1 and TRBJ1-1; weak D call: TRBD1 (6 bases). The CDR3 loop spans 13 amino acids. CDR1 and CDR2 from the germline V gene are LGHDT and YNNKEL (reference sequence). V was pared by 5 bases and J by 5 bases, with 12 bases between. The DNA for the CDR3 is TGTGCCAGCAGCTCTACAGGGTGGACTGAAGCTTTCTTT. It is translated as CASSSTGWTEAFF.

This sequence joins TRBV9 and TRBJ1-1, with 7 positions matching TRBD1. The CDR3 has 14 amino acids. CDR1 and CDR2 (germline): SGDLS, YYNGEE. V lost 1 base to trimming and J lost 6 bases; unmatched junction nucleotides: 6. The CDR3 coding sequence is TGTGCCAGCAGCGTACTAGCGCAGGGGGCTGAAGCTTTCTTT. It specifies CASSVLAQGAEAFF.

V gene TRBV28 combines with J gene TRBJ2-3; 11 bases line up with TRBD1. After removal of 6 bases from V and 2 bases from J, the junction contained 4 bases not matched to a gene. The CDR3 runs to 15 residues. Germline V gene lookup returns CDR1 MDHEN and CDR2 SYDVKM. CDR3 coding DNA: TGTGCCAGCAGCGGGACAGGGGGAAACACAGATACGCAGTATTTT. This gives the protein CASSGTGGNTDTQYF.

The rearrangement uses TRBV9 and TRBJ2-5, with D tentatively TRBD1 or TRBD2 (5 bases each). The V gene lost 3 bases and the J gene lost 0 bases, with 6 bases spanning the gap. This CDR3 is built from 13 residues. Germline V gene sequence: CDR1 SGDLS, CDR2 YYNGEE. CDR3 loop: CASSAGHQETQYF. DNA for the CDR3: TGTGCCAGCAGCGCGGGACACCAAGAGACCCAGTACTTC.

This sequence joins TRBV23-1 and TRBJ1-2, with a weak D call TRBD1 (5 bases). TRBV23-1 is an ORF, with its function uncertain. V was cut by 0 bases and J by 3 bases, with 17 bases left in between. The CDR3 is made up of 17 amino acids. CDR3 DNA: TGCGCCAGCAGTCAATCCTGTCAGCTTAAAGGGGACTATGGCTACACCTTC. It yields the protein CASSQSCQLKGDYGYTF.

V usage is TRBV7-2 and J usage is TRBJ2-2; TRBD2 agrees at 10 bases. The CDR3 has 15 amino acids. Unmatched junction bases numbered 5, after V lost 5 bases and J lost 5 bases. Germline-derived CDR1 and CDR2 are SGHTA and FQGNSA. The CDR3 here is CASSHWTSGTGELFF. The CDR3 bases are TGTGCCAGCAGCCATTGGACTAGCGGTACCGGGGAGCTGTTTTTT.

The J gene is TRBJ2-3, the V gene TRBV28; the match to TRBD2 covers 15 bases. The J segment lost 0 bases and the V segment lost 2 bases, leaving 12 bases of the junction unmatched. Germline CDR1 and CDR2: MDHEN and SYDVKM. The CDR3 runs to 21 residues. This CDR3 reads CASSLPSGTSGGRTSTDTQYF. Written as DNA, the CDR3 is TGTGCCAGCAGTTTACCCTCGGGGACTAGCGGGGGGAGAACTAGCACAGATACGCAGTATTTT.

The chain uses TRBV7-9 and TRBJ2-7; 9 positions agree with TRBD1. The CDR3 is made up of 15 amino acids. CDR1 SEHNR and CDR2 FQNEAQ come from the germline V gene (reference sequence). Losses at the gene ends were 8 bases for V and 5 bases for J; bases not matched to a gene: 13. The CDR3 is CASVSGTGTFHEQYV. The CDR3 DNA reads TGTGCCAGCGTGTCCGGGACAGGGACTTTCCACGAGCAGTACGTC.